This T cell receptor beta chain originates from a study of T cell responses to AZD1222 COVID-19 vaccine. General study results and limits: Spike-spanning, vaccine-associated CD4 TCRs were dominant at 160-218 and 743-854. Most donors were white British and more were female, and clonal diversity was possibly underestimated.

Note on this clone: Its target is not known.

Sequencing used immunoSEQ multiplex PCR; TCRdb keeps in-frame clones, though not all of them. The sample lists 100,000 or so clones, around 87% seen once, with 2% to 3% in the top ten. V dropped 0 bases and J dropped 0 bases, with 5 bases sitting between them. Per germline, CDR1 SGHNT and CDR2 YYREEE (reference sequence). There are 14 residues in the CDR3. The sequences come from peripheral blood, collected on day 0 of AZD1222 vaccination. This clonotype was sampled from an adult in good health. This chain uses TRBV5-4 with TRBJ2-3; no firm D call. The CDR3 is CASSLVPSTDTQYF. In nucleotides, the CDR3 is TGTGCCAGCAGCTTGGTTCCTAGCACAGATACGCAGTATTTT.